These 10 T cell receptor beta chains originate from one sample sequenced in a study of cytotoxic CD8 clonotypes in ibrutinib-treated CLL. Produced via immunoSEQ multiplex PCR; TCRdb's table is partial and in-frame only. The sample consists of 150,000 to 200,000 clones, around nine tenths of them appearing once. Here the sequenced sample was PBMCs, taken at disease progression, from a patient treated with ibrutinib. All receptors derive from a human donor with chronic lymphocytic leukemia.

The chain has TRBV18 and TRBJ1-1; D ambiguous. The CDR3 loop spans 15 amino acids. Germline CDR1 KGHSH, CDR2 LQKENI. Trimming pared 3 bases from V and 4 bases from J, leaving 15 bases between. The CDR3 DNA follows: TGTGCCAGCTCACCGACGCAGGTCGGAGGCACTGAAGCTTTCTTT. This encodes CASSPTQVGGTEAFF.

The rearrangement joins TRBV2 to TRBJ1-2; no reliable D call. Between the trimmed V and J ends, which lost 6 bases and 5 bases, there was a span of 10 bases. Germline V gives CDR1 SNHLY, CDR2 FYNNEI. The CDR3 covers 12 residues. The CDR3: CASSGPLYGYTF. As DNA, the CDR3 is TGTGCCAGCAGCGGCCCCTTGTATGGCTACACCTTC.

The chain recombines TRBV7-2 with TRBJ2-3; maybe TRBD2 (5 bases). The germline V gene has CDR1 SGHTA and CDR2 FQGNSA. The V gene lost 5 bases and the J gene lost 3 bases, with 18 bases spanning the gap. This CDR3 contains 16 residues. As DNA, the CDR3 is TGTGCCAGCAGCCAAATCGACAAACGGGATACAGATACGCAGTATTTT. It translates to CASSQIDKRDTDTQYF.

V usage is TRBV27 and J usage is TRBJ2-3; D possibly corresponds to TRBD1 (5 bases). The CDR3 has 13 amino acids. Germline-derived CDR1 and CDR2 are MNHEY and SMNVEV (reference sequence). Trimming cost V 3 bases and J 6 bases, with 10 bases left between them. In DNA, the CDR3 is TGTGCCAGCAGTTTTTATAGGGGCGATACGCAGTATTTT. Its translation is CASSFYRGDTQYF.

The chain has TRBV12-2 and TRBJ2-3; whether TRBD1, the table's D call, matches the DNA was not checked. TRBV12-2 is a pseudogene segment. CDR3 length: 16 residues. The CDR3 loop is CASRSEPPGGTDTQYF. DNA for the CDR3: TGTGCAAGTCGCTCCGAGCCTCCAGGGGGCACAGATACGCAGTATTTT.

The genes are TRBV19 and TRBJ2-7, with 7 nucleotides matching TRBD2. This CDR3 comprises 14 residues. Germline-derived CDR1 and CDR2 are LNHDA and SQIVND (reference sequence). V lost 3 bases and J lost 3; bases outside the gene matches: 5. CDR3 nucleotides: TGTGCCAGTAGTATCGGGGCTAGCGGCTACGAGCAGTACTTC. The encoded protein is CASSIGASGYEQYF.

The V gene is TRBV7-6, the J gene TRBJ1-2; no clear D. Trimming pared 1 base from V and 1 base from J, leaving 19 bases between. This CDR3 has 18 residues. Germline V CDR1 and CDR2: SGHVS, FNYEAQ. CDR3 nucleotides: TGTGCCAGCAGCTTAGTCGGCTCCCGTGCGGGGATTAACTATGGCTACACCTTC. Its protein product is CASSLVGSRAGINYGYTF.

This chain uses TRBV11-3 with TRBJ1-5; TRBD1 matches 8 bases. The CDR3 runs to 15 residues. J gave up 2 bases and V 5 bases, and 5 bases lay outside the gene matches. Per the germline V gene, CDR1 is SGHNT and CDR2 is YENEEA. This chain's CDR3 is CASSAGTGRNQPQHF. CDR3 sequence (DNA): TGTGCCAGCAGCGCGGGGACAGGCCGCAATCAGCCCCAGCATTTT.

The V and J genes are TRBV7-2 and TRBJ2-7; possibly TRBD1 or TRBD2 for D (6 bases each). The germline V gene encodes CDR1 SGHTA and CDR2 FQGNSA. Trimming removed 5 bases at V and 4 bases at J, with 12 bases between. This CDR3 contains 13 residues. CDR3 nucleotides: TGTGCCAGCAGCAGCAGGGGAGGTTACGAGCAGTACTTC. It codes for CASSSRGGYEQYF.

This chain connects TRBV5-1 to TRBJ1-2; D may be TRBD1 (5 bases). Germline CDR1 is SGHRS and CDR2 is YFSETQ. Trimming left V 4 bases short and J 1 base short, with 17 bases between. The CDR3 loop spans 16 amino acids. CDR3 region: CASSGGSGDYNYGYTF. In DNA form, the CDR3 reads TGCGCCAGCAGCGGGGGATCGGGGGACTATAACTATGGCTACACCTTC.